This TCR beta chain was observed in a study of T cells in Graves' hyperthyroidism and ophthalmopathy. From germline, CDR1 is LNHDA and CDR2 SQIVND (reference sequence). V was shortened by 3 bases and J by 5 bases, with 20 bases between the two germline ends. The CDR3 runs 17 residues. In patients aged 18 to 65, hyperthyroidism was newly diagnosed, with duration under 2 months. Clinicians diagnosed patients from clinical symptoms, serum thyroxine and TRAb, thyroid ultrasound and orbital computed tomography. TCR beta CDR3 sequences were amplified from RNA transcripts. Initially, a first-round RT-PCR of the TCR CDR3 employed the HTBI primer set. TCRdb reprocessed the multiplex PCR reads via MiXCR and lists one record per CDR3 protein. This sample has about 740,000 distinct CDR3 sequences, with 14% found just once.

The chain joins TRBV19 to TRBJ2-1; D gene ambiguous. The TCR comes from a young woman with Graves' hyperthyroidism. The sequenced sample consisted of blood. The CDR3 spells CASSIASSVYIHNEQFF. As DNA, the CDR3 is TGTGCCAGTAGTATTGCCAGTTCCGTCTACATTCACAATGAGCAGTTCTTC. The full variable domain, its missing parts supplied by reference TRBV19 and TRBJ2-1, is DGGITQSPKYLFRKEGQNVTLSCEQNLNHDAMYWYRQDPGQGLRLIYYSQIVNDFQKGDIAEGYSVSREKKESFPLTVTSAQKNPTAFYLCASSIASSVYIHNEQFFGPGTRLTVL.